Detailed here is one TCR beta chain. What it binds is unknown. The protocol was immunoSEQ multiplex PCR, while the TCRdb copy is restricted to in-frame clones and leaves out a portion. The sample records some 1 million clones, under 80% being singletons. CDR3 length: 14 amino acids. This sample stems from a study of shared clonotypes between healthy human individuals. Study observations and caveats: Among a few donors, roughly 5% of naive CD4 clonotypes were found in common.

The chain has TRBV21-1 and TRBJ2-7. TRBV21-1 is assigned pseudogene status. The receptor was isolated from a man between 18 and 35 years old in good health. Sequenced material: memory CD4+ T cells sorted from blood. The subset: CD45RA-negative fraction. The CDR3 is CASRMGQEEDEQYF. As DNA, the CDR3 is TGTGCCAGCCGCATGGGGCAGGAGGAGGACGAGCAGTACTTC.